One sample yielded the 8 T cell receptor beta chains listed below, sequenced in a study of tumor and adjacent non-tumor tissue in lung cancer. RNA was extracted from bulk tissue without any cell sorting. TCRbeta libraries were built with three rounds of nested PCR, modified from ARM-PCR. MiXCR, applied by TCRdb to the multiplex PCR reads, yields one record per CDR3 protein. The sample records 70,000 to 80,000 distinct CDR3 sequences, approximately 77% being singletons. The sequencing input was lung tumor tissue. These receptors originate from a middle-aged woman with non-small cell lung cancer.

Remarks on this clonotype: A junction boundary mismatches the germline segment, possibly from a read error. The chain links TRBV11-2 to TRBJ2-1, with D possibly being TRBD2 (6 bases). The CDR3 runs to 16 residues. Germline V gene lookup returns CDR1 SGHAT and CDR2 FQNNGV. CDR3 loop: CASSKTLAVLFNEQIF. The CDR3 coding sequence is TGTGCCAGCAGCAAGACACTAGCTGTACTGTTCAATGAGCAGATCTTC.

Concerning this clonotype: This may be a read error: a much more frequent sequence differs by one nucleotide. J is TRBJ2-1 and V is TRBV28; maybe TRBD2 (6 bases). This CDR3 has 14 amino acids. Germline V gene sequence: CDR1 MDHEN, CDR2 SYDVKM. CDR3 region: CASVGLPSYNEQLF. The CDR3 bases are TGTGCCAGCGTTGGACTACCCTCCTACAATGAGCAGCTCTTC.

Comment on this clonotype: The conserved closing phenylalanine or tryptophan is absent in this CDR3, likely reflecting a read error. The limits of the CDR3 on the DNA are not certain, so only TCRdb's listed CDR3 is given. J is TRBJ2-7 and V is TRBV28; the D call TRBD1 from the table was never checked on the DNA. The length of the CDR3 is 15 amino acids, counting both ends. Germline V gives CDR1 MDHEN, CDR2 SYDVKM. The CDR3 loop reads CASSLSRQGDYEQCI.

As to this clonotype: The junction differs from germline at one of its ends, possibly a read error. This chain joins TRBV11-3 and TRBJ1-1, with no clear D. This CDR3 contains 15 residues. CDR1 SGHNT and CDR2 YENEEA come from the germline V gene. This CDR3 is CASEWSGNENTETFF. In DNA form, the CDR3 reads TGTGCCAGCGAATGGTCGGGTAACGAGAACACTGAAACTTTCTTT.

On this clonotype: As the CDR3 is not closed by the conserved phenylalanine or tryptophan, this likely results from a read error. For the CDR3, the DNA is TGTGCCAGCAGCTTGGCAGTAGCTAATGATAAACTGTTTTTA. Residues: CASSLAVANDKLFL. This chain uses TRBV5-4 with TRBJ1-4, with unresolved D. The germline V gene has CDR1 SGHNT and CDR2 YYREEE (reference sequence). CDR3 length: 14 residues.

This clonotype has a single count. The rearrangement links TRBV29-1 to TRBJ2-1, with 8 bases fitting TRBD2. Germline V lookup: CDR1 SQVTM, CDR2 ANQGSEA. This CDR3 is 14 amino acids long. After removal of 8 bases from V and 12 bases from J, the junction contained 18 bases not matched to a gene. CDR3 DNA: TGCAGCATCCCCCGGGGCGGGAGGTCAGGGAGGCAGTTCTTC. Translated, it gives CSIPRGGRSGRQFF.

Comments on this clonotype: Germline is not matched at one junction end, which may reflect a read error. The genes are TRBV11-2 and TRBJ2-7; D gene uncertain. Looked up from germline, CDR1 is SGHAT and CDR2 is FQNNGV. The CDR3 contains 15 residues. As DNA, the CDR3 is TGTGCCAGTAGCTTAGATCCCCAGAGATCCTACGAGCACTACTTC. Translation gives CASSLDPQRSYEHYF.

This clonotype was counted at least ten times. The chain has TRBV29-1 and TRBJ2-2; D unclear. The germline gives CDR1 SQVTM, CDR2 ANQGSEA. With 4 bases removed from V and 4 bases from J, the gap between germline ends came to 10 bases. CDR3 length: 13 residues. In DNA form, the CDR3 reads TGCAGCGTTGGGCAGGCGAGCACCGGGGAGCTGTTTTTT. This encodes CSVGQASTGELFF.